This T cell receptor (beta chain) emerged from a study of T cell responses to AZD1222 COVID-19 vaccine. Looked up from germline, CDR1 is SGHTA and CDR2 is FQGNSA. This CDR3 region has 15 residues. After removal of 2 bases from V and 10 bases from J, the junction contained 6 bases not matched to a gene. Data came from immunoSEQ multiplex PCR; TCRdb stores just in-frame clones and leaves some out. In the table there are about 100,000 clones, 70% to 90% of which are singletons. Material: peripheral blood, obtained on day 0 of AZD1222 vaccination. The chain employs TRBV7-2 and TRBJ1-6, with 9 bases fitting TRBD1. The sequence was obtained from an adult in good health. This chain's CDR3 is CASSLLGQGASPLHF. CDR3 coding DNA: TGTGCCAGCAGCTTATTGGGACAGGGTGCGTCACCCCTCCACTTT.